The 15 T cell receptor beta chains below come from one sample, sequenced in a study of blood T cell repertoires in COVID-19 (dated by TCRdb to 2018 to 2021). Libraries were built with the immunoSEQ multiplex PCR assay. The immuneACCESS repertoire file appears here via TCRdb, limited to in-frame rearrangements. These files lack a portion of the clones; in checked studies, under half of the deficit traces to unresolved V genes, and the cause of the others is not known. This sample is represented by fewer than 250,000 clones; around 91% of them were singletons. The ten largest clones represent roughly 15% of the sample. The sequencing input was PBMCs or T cells enriched from blood (not recorded which). Receptors were obtained from a man aged 25 to 40 who had been exposed to COVID-19.

Only one count was recorded for this clone. This rearrangement joins TRBV5-1 to TRBJ2-5; maybe TRBD2 (6 bases). The germline CDR1 and CDR2 sequences are SGHRS and YFSETQ. The CDR3 contains 15 residues. Trimming took off 0 bases at V and 1 base at J, with 10 bases between the two ends. This chain's CDR3 is CASSLDVGGQETQYF. The DNA for the CDR3 is TGCGCCAGCAGCTTGGATGTGGGGGGCCAAGAGACCCAGTACTTC.

This chain connects TRBV5-4 to TRBJ1-1; 7 bases map to TRBD1. V gave up 4 bases and J gave up 6 bases; unmatched junction bases: 9. Germline lookup yields CDR1 SGHNT and CDR2 YYREEE (reference sequence). CDR3 length equals 14 residues. CDR3 bases: TGTGCCAGCAGCCCCCGCGACAGGGTCTCTGAAGCTTTCTTT. Its protein is CASSPRDRVSEAFF.

V is TRBV15 and J is TRBJ1-2; D is unresolved. The V gene's germline CDR1 is LNHNV and CDR2 YYDKDF (reference sequence). V shed 5 bases and J shed 1 base, with 14 bases lying between them. The CDR3 has 15 amino acids. DNA for the CDR3: TGTGCCACCAGCGCGGGTGGAGGGAATAACTATGGCTACACCTTC. Its translation: CATSAGGGNNYGYTF.

V gene TRBV29-1 combines with J gene TRBJ1-1; a weak D match, TRBD1 (5 bases). The CDR3 has 13 amino acids. Germline values: CDR1 SQVTM, CDR2 ANQGSEA. V lost 4 bases to trimming and J lost 1 base, with 10 bases between them. The CDR3 region has the DNA TGCAGCGTTGTCAGACAGAGGAACACTGAAGCTTTCTTT. This translates into CSVVRQRNTEAFF. Full variable domain (outside the CDR3, taken from reference TRBV29-1 and TRBJ1-1): SAVISQKPSRDICQRGTSLTIQCQVDSQVTMMFWYRQQPGQSLTLIATANQGSEATYESGFVIDKFPISRPNLTFSTLTVSNMSPEDSSIYLCSVVRQRNTEAFFGQGTRLTVV.

The chain uses TRBV9 and TRBJ1-6; TRBD1 agrees at 7 bases. The CDR3 extends over 15 amino acids. Germline CDR1 SGDLS, CDR2 YYNGEE. V shed 3 bases, J shed 2 bases, and the junction held 2 bases outside the gene matches. The CDR3 DNA sequence: TGTGCCAGCAGCGAAGGGACAGCCTATAATTCACCCCTCCACTTT. It specifies CASSEGTAYNSPLHF.

The gene calls are TRBV19 and TRBJ2-1; 7 bases fit TRBD2. This CDR3 contains 14 residues. J gave up 8 bases and V 4 bases, and 8 bases lay outside the gene matches. Per the germline V gene, CDR1 is LNHDA and CDR2 is SQIVND (reference sequence). CDR3 coding DNA: TGTGCCAGTAGTAACGGGGAGGCGGGGGATGAGCAGTTCTTC. Amino acid sequence: CASSNGEAGDEQFF.

This clone was counted many times. The chain uses TRBV1 and TRBJ2-4; TRBD2, the table's D call, lacks a check against the DNA. TRBV1 represents a pseudogene. The CDR3 extends over 14 amino acids. CDR3 bases: TGCACCACCTCAACTAGCGGGGGGAAAAACATTCAGTACTTC. Its translation: CTTSTSGGKNIQYF.

This clone was counted only a few times. Other DNA sequences in this specimen translate into the identical CDR3. This chain connects TRBV7-9 to TRBJ2-7; D is ambiguous. Looked up from germline, CDR1 is SEHNR and CDR2 is FQNEAQ (reference sequence). V lost 3 bases and J 4 bases, leaving 4 bases between the germline ends. This CDR3 is built from 11 residues. The CDR3 region has the DNA TGTGCCAGCAGCTTCCTTTACGAGCAGTACTTC. It codes for CASSFLYEQYF.

The CDR3 sequence is CASSSDPGTVQETQYF. CDR3 DNA: TGTGCCAGCAGCTCGGATCCCGGGACAGTCCAAGAGACCCAGTACTTC. The V and J genes are TRBV5-6 and TRBJ2-5, with TRBD1 identical over 7 bases. This CDR3 region has 16 residues. V dropped 3 bases and J dropped 1; count of bases not matched to a gene: 9. CDR1 SGHDT and CDR2 YYEEEE come from the germline V gene.

This chain connects TRBV9 to TRBJ1-1, with D hard to call. V lost 4 bases, J lost 0 bases, and 13 bases lay in between. Germline V gene sequence: CDR1 SGDLS, CDR2 YYNGEE. The CDR3 sequence is 15 residues long. The DNA for the CDR3 is TGTGCCAGCAGCCCTCTTTTAGGAGTGAACACTGAAGCTTTCTTT. Translated: CASSPLLGVNTEAFF.

The genes are TRBV5-1 and TRBJ2-7; 10 bases line up with TRBD2. The CDR3 sequence is 14 residues long. With 1 base clipped from V and 4 bases from J, the junction kept 2 bases outside the gene matches. Germline CDR1 reads SGHRS; CDR2 reads YFSETQ. CDR3 sequence (DNA): TGCGCCAGCAGCTTGAGCGGGGGGGATTACGAGCAGTACTTC. Translated: CASSLSGGDYEQYF.

This chain joins TRBV6-5 and TRBJ2-5, with TRBD2 matching over 9 bases. This CDR3 spans 16 amino acids. J gave up 6 bases and V 0 bases, and 8 bases lay outside the gene matches. Germline CDR1 and CDR2: MNHEY and SVGAGI. The CDR3 DNA reads TGTGCCAGCAGTTACTCTTCAGGCGGGGGGGCACAGACCCAGTACTTC. It specifies CASSYSSGGGAQTQYF.

V and J are TRBV7-2 and TRBJ2-3; TRBD2 matches 8 bases. From germline, CDR1 is SGHTA and CDR2 FQGNSA. This CDR3 is 17 amino acids long. Trimming cost V 1 base and J 4 bases; bases outside gene matches: 10. This chain's CDR3 is CASSLVSLRLAPDTQYF. The CDR3 coding sequence is TGTGCCAGCAGCTTAGTCAGTCTTCGACTAGCGCCAGATACGCAGTATTTT.

This chain connects TRBV7-3 to TRBJ2-1, with TRBD1 identical over 9 bases. After removal of 5 bases from V and 7 bases from J, the junction contained 9 bases not matched to a gene. The CDR3 sequence is 15 residues long. Germline CDR1 and CDR2: SGHTA and FQGTGA. CDR3 amino acids: CASSTGQGSGNEQFF. In DNA, the CDR3 is TGTGCCAGCAGCACAGGACAGGGGTCGGGGAATGAGCAGTTCTTC.

This chain uses TRBV3-1 (or the pseudogene TRBV3-2) with TRBJ1-2; D is possibly TRBD1 (5 bases). V lost 4 bases and J lost 8, with 11 bases in between. Germline CDR1 reads LGHDT; CDR2 reads YNNKEL (reference sequence). CDR3 size: 12 residues. CDR3 residues: CASSRSRVGYTF. For the CDR3, the DNA is TGTGCCAGCAGCCGATCCAGGGTCGGCTACACCTTC.